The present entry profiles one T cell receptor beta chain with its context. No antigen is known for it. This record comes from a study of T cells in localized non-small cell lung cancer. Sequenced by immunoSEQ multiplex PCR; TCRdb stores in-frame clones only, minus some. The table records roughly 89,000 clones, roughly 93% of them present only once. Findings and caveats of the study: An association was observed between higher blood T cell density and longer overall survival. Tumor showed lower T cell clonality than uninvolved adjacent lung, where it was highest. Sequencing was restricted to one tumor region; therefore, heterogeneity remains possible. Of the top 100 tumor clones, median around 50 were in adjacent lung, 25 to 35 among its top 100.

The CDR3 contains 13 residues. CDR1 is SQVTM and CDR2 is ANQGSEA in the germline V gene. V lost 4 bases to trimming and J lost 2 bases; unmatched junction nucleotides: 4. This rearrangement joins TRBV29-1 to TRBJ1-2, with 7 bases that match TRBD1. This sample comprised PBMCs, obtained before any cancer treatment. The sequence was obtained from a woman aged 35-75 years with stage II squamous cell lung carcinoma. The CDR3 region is CSVGRGQNYGYTF. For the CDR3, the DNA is TGCAGCGTTGGGAGGGGGCAAAACTATGGCTACACCTTC.